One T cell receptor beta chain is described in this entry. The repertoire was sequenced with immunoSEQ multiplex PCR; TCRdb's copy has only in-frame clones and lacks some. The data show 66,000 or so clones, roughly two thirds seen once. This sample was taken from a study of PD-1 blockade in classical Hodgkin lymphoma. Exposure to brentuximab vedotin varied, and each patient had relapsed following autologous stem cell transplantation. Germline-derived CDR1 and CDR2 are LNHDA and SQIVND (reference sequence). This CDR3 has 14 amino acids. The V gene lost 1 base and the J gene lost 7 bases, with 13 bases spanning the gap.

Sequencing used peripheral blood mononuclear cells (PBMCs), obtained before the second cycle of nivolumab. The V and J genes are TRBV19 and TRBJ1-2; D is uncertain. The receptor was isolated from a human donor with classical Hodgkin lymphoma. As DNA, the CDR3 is TGTGCCAGTAGTATAGGTCCTATCCCCGGTGGCTACACCTTC. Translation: CASSIGPIPGGYTF.